This T cell receptor beta chain was recovered during a study of read filtering for tumor transcriptome and immune sequencing. At the level of the study: Patients were 17 male and about 15 female, mean age around 66 years, range about 45 to 85. R-ISS stage counts were eight or nine for I, 15 to 20 for II, 6 or 7 for III. IR-seq gave about 4.05 to 11 million TCR reads per sample; RNA-seq gave roughly 75 to 1,400.

Molecular barcoded adaptors covering alpha/delta and beta/gamma chains were used on 400 to 450 ng RNA. TCRdb redid the calling of the reads with MiXCR, one entry per CDR3 protein. The table lists 130,000 or so distinct CDR3 sequences, less than 15% of them singletons, with around 8.2% in the top ten. Every patient had bone marrow sampled while the disease was active. There are many counts of this clonotype. V lost 3 bases, J lost 4 bases, and 9 bases stayed unmatched. The CDR3 spans 16 residues. Germline V lookup: CDR1 MNHEY, CDR2 SMNVEV (reference sequence). The sample consisted of a population of CD138-negative cells sorted from bone marrow. The sequence derives from a donor aged 40 or older with multiple myeloma. V usage is TRBV27 and J usage is TRBJ1-1; 9 nucleotides align to TRBD1. Here the CDR3 DNA reads TGTGCCAGCAGTTTTCTAGGGACAGGGAAGGGCACTGAAGCTTTCTTT. Protein sequence: CASSFLGTGKGTEAFF.